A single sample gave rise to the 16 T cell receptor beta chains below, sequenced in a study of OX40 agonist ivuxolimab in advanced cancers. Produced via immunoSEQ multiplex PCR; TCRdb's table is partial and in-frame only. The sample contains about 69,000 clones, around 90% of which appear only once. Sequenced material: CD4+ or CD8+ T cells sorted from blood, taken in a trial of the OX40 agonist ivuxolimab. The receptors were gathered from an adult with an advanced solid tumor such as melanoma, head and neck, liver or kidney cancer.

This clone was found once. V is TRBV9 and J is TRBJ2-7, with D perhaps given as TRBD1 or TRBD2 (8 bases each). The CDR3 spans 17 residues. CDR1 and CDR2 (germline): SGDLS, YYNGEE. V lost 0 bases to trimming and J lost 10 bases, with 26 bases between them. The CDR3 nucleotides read TGTGCCAGCAGCGTAGGAGGGGCGGGAGGACAGGGAGAACGCCAGTACTTC. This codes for CASSVGGAGGQGERQYF. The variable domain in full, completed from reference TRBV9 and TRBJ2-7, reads DSGVTQTPKHLITATGQRVTLRCSPRSGDLSVYWYQQSLDQGLQFLIQYYNGEERAKGNILERFSAQQFPDLHSELNLSSLELGDSALYFCASSVGGAGGQGERQYFGPGTRLTVT.

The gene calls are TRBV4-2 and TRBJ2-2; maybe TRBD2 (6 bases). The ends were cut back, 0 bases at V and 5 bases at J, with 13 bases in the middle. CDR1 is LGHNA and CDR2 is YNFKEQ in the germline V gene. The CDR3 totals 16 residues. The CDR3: CASSQDQGLLTGELFF. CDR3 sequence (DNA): TGTGCCAGCAGCCAAGATCAGGGACTGTTAACCGGGGAGCTGTTTTTT.

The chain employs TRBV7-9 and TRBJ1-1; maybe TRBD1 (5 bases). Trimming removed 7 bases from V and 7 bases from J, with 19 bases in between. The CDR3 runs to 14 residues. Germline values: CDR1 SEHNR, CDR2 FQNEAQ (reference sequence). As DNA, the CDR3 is TGTGCCAGCACCCTAAGGGGATCTGGCGGTGAAGCTTTCTTT. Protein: CASTLRGSGGEAFF.

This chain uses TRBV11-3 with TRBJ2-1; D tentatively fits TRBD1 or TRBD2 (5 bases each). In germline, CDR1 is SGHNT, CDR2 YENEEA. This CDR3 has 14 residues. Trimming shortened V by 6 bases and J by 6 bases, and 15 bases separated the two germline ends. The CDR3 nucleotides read TGTGCCAGCAGAAGGTCGGGGACGGGCAATGAGCAGTTCTTC. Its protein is CASRRSGTGNEQFF.

DNA for the CDR3: TGCGCCAGCAGCTTGGCCGCGGGGTACACTGAAGCTTTCTTT. This gives the protein CASSLAAGYTEAFF. The gene calls are TRBV5-1 and TRBJ1-1, with D uncertain. The CDR3 sequence is 14 residues long. In germline, CDR1 is SGHRS, CDR2 YFSETQ. V lost 0 bases, J lost 3 bases, and 9 bases lay in between.

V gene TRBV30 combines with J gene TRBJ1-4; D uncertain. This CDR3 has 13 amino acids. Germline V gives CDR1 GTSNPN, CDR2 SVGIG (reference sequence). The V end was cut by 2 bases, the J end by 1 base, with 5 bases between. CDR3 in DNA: TGTGCCTGGAGTCACAGAACTAATGAAAAACTGTTTTTT. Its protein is CAWSHRTNEKLFF.

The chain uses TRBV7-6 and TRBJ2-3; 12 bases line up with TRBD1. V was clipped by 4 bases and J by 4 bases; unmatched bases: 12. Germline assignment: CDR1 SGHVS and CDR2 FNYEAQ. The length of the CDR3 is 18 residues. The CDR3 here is CASSSVPGQGARPDTQYF. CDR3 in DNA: TGTGCCAGCAGCTCCGTCCCGGGACAGGGGGCAAGACCAGATACGCAGTATTTT.

For the CDR3, the DNA is TGTGCCAGCAGTTACGCCCGGACTAGCGGGAGGGGAGAGCAGTACTTC. This gives the protein CASSYARTSGRGEQYF. The chain joins TRBV6-6 to TRBJ2-7; 15 bases are shared with TRBD2. Losses at the gene ends were 2 bases for V and 7 bases for J; bases not matched to a gene: 6. The CDR3 extends over 16 amino acids. Germline-derived CDR1 and CDR2 are MNHNY and SVGAGI (reference sequence).

This chain's CDR3 is CASSQAQLAGVFGEQFF. The CDR3 DNA sequence: TGCGCCAGCAGCCAAGCCCAACTAGCGGGAGTTTTCGGGGAGCAGTTCTTC. The chain has TRBV4-1 and TRBJ2-1, with 11 positions matching TRBD2. Germline V gives CDR1 MGHRA, CDR2 YSYEKL. This CDR3 contains 17 residues. After removal of 1 base from V and 10 bases from J, the junction contained 12 bases not matched to a gene.

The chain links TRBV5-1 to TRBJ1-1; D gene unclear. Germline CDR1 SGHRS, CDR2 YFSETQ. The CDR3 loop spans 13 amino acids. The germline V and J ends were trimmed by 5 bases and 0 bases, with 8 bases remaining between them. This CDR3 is CASRGEMNTEAFF. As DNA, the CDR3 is TGCGCCAGCAGGGGAGAGATGAACACTGAAGCTTTCTTT.

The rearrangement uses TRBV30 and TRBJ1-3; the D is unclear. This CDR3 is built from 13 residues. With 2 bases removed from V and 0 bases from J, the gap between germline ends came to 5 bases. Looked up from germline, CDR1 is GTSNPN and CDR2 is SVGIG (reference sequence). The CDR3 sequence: CAWSRSSGNTIYF. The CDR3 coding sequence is TGTGCCTGGAGTAGATCCTCTGGAAACACCATATATTTT.

CDR3 amino acids: CASSYSGLTSTDTQYF. The CDR3 DNA follows: TGTGCCAGCAGTTACTCGGGCCTAACTAGCACAGATACGCAGTATTTT. The genes are TRBV6-6 and TRBJ2-3, with D unclear. CDR1 is MNHNY and CDR2 is SVGAGI in the germline V gene (reference sequence). The V end was cut by 0 bases, the J end by 0 bases, with 10 bases between. The CDR3 is 16 amino acids.

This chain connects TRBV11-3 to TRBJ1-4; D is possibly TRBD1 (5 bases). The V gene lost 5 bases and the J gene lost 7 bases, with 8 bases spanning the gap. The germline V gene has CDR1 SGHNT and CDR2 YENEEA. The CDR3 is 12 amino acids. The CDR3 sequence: CASSPGAEKLFF. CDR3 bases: TGTGCCAGCAGCCCCGGGGCTGAAAAACTGTTTTTT.

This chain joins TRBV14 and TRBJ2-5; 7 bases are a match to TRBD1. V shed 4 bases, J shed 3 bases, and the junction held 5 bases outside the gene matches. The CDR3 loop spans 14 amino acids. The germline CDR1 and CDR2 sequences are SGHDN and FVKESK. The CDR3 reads CASSPGQFKETQYF. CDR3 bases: TGTGCCAGCAGCCCGGGACAGTTTAAAGAGACCCAGTACTTC.

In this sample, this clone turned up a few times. The DNA for the CDR3 is TGTGCCAGCAGCCCGAGGCCAAACGGGGAGACCCAGTACTTC. This gives the protein CASSPRPNGETQYF. V and J are TRBV9 and TRBJ2-5; unclear D gene. The V gene lost 4 bases and the J gene lost 5 bases, with 15 bases spanning the gap. Looked up from germline, CDR1 is SGDLS and CDR2 is YYNGEE. This CDR3 is built from 14 residues.

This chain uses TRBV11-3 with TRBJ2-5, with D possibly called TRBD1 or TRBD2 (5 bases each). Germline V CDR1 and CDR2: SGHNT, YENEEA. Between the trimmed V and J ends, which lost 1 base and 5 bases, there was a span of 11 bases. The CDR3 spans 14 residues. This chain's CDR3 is CASSLGRDAETQYF. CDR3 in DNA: TGTGCCAGCAGCTTAGGCCGGGACGCGGAGACCCAGTACTTC.